This T cell receptor beta chain derives from a study of shared clonotypes between healthy human individuals. Sequencing used immunoSEQ multiplex PCR; TCRdb keeps in-frame clones, though not all of them. The data show nearly 2 million clones, approximately 94% seen once. This CDR3 comprises 12 residues. The germline gives CDR1 ENHRY, CDR2 SYGVKD. The V end was cut by 7 bases, the J end by 1 base, with 7 bases between. General observations from the study: Of the naive CD4 clonotypes, roughly 5% were shared across four donors.

Terminally differentiated effector memory CD45RA+ cells were excluded from the naive CD8 cells, which were CD45RO-negative and positively selected for CCR7. Comment on this clone: What it recognizes is unknown.

The source is a man younger than 35 in good health. This chain connects TRBV10-3 to TRBJ1-1, with D uncertain. The sample consisted of naive CD8+ T cells sorted from blood. The CDR3 DNA reads as TGTGCCATCAACCCAGGGAACACTGAAGCTTTCTTT. Its translation: CAINPGNTEAFF.